This T cell receptor (beta chain) is from a study of blood T cell repertoires in COVID-19. Study summary: Researchers got acute and convalescent COVID-19 samples from the United States, Italy and Spain.

The assay was immunoSEQ multiplex PCR, and TCRdb's table has in-frame clones only and misses some. Of 40,000 to 55,000 clones in the sample, 85% to 90% were seen once. Germline V gene data show CDR1 as SGDLS and CDR2 as YYNGEE. The CDR3 contains 14 residues. Trimming left V 4 bases short and J 3 bases short, with 13 bases between. The clonotype originates from a man in his fifties with active COVID-19. The specimen sequenced was peripheral blood. The chain combines TRBV9 with TRBJ1-1, with TRBD1 as a possible D gene (6 bases). CDR3 residues: CASSTRGRDTEAFF. The CDR3 nucleotides read TGTGCCAGCAGCACCAGGGGACGGGACACTGAAGCTTTCTTT.